The 28 T cell receptor beta chains below all came from one sample that was sequenced in a study of blood T cell repertoires in COVID-19 (dated by TCRdb to 2020 to 2021). The receptor library was made with the immunoSEQ multiplex PCR assay. TCRdb holds this immuneACCESS table with in-frame rearrangements only. Some clones are missing; in checked studies, unresolved V genes explain under half, and the rest has no known cause. Across this sample there are fewer than 350,000 clones, with roughly nine tenths seen only once. Of the sample, 1.5% to 2% is held by the ten largest clones. The sequenced material came from PBMCs or T cells enriched from blood (not recorded which). The receptor set was obtained from a woman aged 35 to 49 who had recovered from COVID-19.

The chain combines TRBV18 with TRBJ1-2; the match to TRBD1 covers 8 bases. V lost 6 bases and J lost 5; bases outside the gene matches: 8. The V gene's germline CDR1 is KGHSH and CDR2 LQKENI. The length of the CDR3 is 14 residues. CDR3 amino acids: CASSPRTGKYGYTF. The CDR3 DNA follows: TGTGCCAGCTCTCCCCGGACAGGGAAATATGGCTACACCTTC.

The chain links TRBV4-1 to TRBJ1-6; 7 nucleotides agree with TRBD1. Germline CDR1 is MGHRA and CDR2 is YSYEKL. V lost 4 bases to trimming and J lost 10 bases; unmatched junction nucleotides: 10. The CDR3 covers 15 residues. The CDR3 here is CASSPTRQGSSPLHF. DNA for the CDR3: TGCGCCAGCAGCCCCACTAGACAGGGAAGCTCACCCCTCCACTTT.

The chain has TRBV7-9 and TRBJ1-1, with 9 bases identical to TRBD1. Looked up from germline, CDR1 is SEHNR and CDR2 is FQNEAQ (reference sequence). CDR3 length equals 16 residues. V lost 2 bases and J lost 3; bases outside the gene matches: 7. Written as DNA, the CDR3 is TGTGCCAGCAGCTTAAGCCCGACAGGGGGGGACACTGAAGCTTTCTTT. Protein sequence: CASSLSPTGGDTEAFF.

This chain links TRBV5-1 with TRBJ2-3, with 11 nucleotides matching TRBD2. V lost 5 bases to trimming and J lost 10 bases; unmatched junction nucleotides: 3. The CDR3 runs to 12 residues. Germline CDR1 and CDR2: SGHRS and YFSETQ. CDR3 coding DNA: TGCGCCAGCAGGGGGGGACTAGCGGCGCAGTATTTT. It yields the protein CASRGGLAAQYF.

The chain couples TRBV30 to TRBJ2-7; TRBD2 aligns across 8 bases. Germline V gene sequence: CDR1 GTSNPN, CDR2 SVGIG (reference sequence). V lost 2 bases to trimming and J lost 4 bases; unmatched junction nucleotides: 1. CDR3 length equals 12 residues. In DNA, the CDR3 is TGTGCCTGGAGTCCTAGCGGGTACGAGCAGTACTTC. This gives the protein CAWSPSGYEQYF.

V and J are TRBV6-6 and TRBJ1-1; 8 positions agree with TRBD1. J was trimmed by 10 bases and V by 2 bases; bases with no gene match: 9. The CDR3 has 14 amino acids. Germline loops: CDR1 MNHNY, CDR2 SVGAGI (reference sequence). CDR3 DNA: TGTGCCAGCAGTTACCCTCAGGGGGCGCAGGGAGCTTTCTTT. As protein: CASSYPQGAQGAFF.

In its sample, this clone was seen a few times. The J gene is TRBJ2-2, the V gene TRBV5-1, with D tentatively TRBD2 (6 bases). This CDR3 region has 15 residues. Trimming shortened V by 5 bases and J by 2 bases, and 13 bases separated the two germline ends. From germline, CDR1 is SGHRS and CDR2 YFSETQ. CDR3 residues: CASRHGSKNTGELFF. CDR3 nucleotides: TGCGCCAGCAGACACGGGAGTAAAAACACCGGGGAGCTGTTTTTT.

In regard to this clone: Other DNA sequences in this sample translate to the same CDR3. This chain links TRBV15 with TRBJ2-7; possibly TRBD2 for D (5 bases). Trimming shortened V by 3 bases and J by 3 bases, and 12 bases separated the two germline ends. This CDR3 has 14 amino acids. The V gene's germline CDR1 is LNHNV and CDR2 YYDKDF (reference sequence). The CDR3 bases are TGTGCCACCAGCAGGGACCTAGGGAGCTACGAGCAGTACTTC. Residues: CATSRDLGSYEQYF.

This chain joins TRBV7-2 and TRBJ2-5, with a tentative D call TRBD2 (5 bases). This CDR3 contains 15 residues. The germline V gene encodes CDR1 SGHTA and CDR2 FQGNSA. Between the trimmed V and J ends, which lost 1 base and 2 bases, there was a span of 11 bases. This CDR3 reads CASSLVGLAQETQYF. Here the CDR3 DNA reads TGTGCCAGCAGCTTAGTCGGGCTAGCTCAAGAGACCCAGTACTTC.

A few counts support this clone. V gene TRBV13 combines with J gene TRBJ1-1; TRBD1 might be the D (5 bases). The V end lost 6 bases, the J end lost 3 bases, and 17 bases lay between the germline ends. Looked up from germline, CDR1 is PRHDT and CDR2 is FYEKMQ (reference sequence). The CDR3 sequence is 15 residues long. CDR3 nucleotide sequence: TGTGCCAGCAGGGTACGGGGAGGGGAGTACACTGAAGCTTTCTTT. This translates into CASRVRGGEYTEAFF.

J is TRBJ1-2 and V is TRBV30; 8 bases agree with TRBD1. From germline, CDR1 is GTSNPN and CDR2 SVGIG (reference sequence). This CDR3 region has 13 residues. Losses at the gene ends were 5 bases for V and 6 bases for J; bases not matched to a gene: 8. The CDR3 sequence is CAWGRDRPDGYTF. The CDR3 DNA is TGTGCCTGGGGGAGGGACAGGCCTGATGGCTACACCTTC.

The chain combines TRBV7-3 with TRBJ1-1; a weak D match, TRBD1 (5 bases). V was shortened by 5 bases and J by 0 bases, with 7 bases between the two germline ends. This CDR3 region has 13 residues. CDR1 is SGHTA and CDR2 is FQGTGA in the germline V gene. This chain's CDR3 is CASSVTVNTEAFF. The CDR3 coding sequence is TGTGCCAGCAGCGTGACAGTGAACACTGAAGCTTTCTTT.

The CDR3, as DNA: TGTGCCAGCAGCTCTACGGGACAAGGGAACACCGGGGAGCTGTTTTTT. Protein product: CASSSTGQGNTGELFF. The chain uses TRBV21-1 and TRBJ2-2; TRBD1 is the table's D call, not checked against the DNA. TRBV21-1 is a pseudogene locus. This CDR3 has 16 amino acids.

The chain employs TRBV7-2 and TRBJ1-1, with a tentative D call TRBD1 (6 bases). The CDR3 is made up of 15 amino acids. Between the trimmed V and J ends, which lost 5 bases and 5 bases, there was a span of 18 bases. Looked up from germline, CDR1 is SGHTA and CDR2 is FQGNSA. The CDR3 loop reads CASSPNRVQGTEAFF. In DNA, the CDR3 is TGTGCCAGCAGCCCTAACAGGGTTCAGGGTACTGAAGCTTTCTTT.

The chain employs TRBV5-6 and TRBJ2-2; D gene uncertain. This CDR3 has 14 amino acids. Trimming took 1 base from V and 4 from J, leaving 8 bases between them. From germline, CDR1 is SGHDT and CDR2 YYEEEE. CDR3 nucleotide sequence: TGTGCCAGCAGCTTGACAGTCCGCACCGGGGAGCTGTTTTTT. It translates to CASSLTVRTGELFF.

The chain couples TRBV3-1 (or the pseudogene TRBV3-2) to TRBJ1-1, with 11 bases matching TRBD1. The CDR3 length is 15 residues. With V trimmed by 4 bases and J by 1 base, 2 bases remained unmatched. The germline CDR1 and CDR2 sequences are LGHDT and YNNKEL (reference sequence). In nucleotides, the CDR3 is TGTGCCAGCAGCCTAGGACAGGGGGCGAACACTGAAGCTTTCTTT. Its translation: CASSLGQGANTEAFF.

The rearrangement links TRBV5-4 to TRBJ1-1; 10 bases are shared with TRBD1. The ends lost 2 bases at V and 5 bases at J; junction bases unmatched: 3. Germline CDR1 SGHNT, CDR2 YYREEE (reference sequence). The length of the CDR3 is 14 residues. CDR3 sequence reads: CASSLQGQGTEAFF. The CDR3 DNA reads TGTGCCAGCAGCTTACAGGGACAGGGGACTGAAGCTTTCTTT. The variable domain in full, completed from reference TRBV5-4 and TRBJ1-1, reads ETGVTQSPTHLIKTRGQQVTLRCSSQSGHNTVSWYQQALGQGPQFIFQYYREEENGRGNFPPRFSGLQFPNYSSELNVNALELDDSALYLCASSLQGQGTEAFFGQGTRLTVV.

Comment on this clone: At the DNA level, this CDR3 is encoded by other sequences in the same sample as well. The chain combines TRBV7-2 with TRBJ2-7; TRBD2 agrees at 12 bases. CDR3 length: 15 amino acids. The V and J ends lost 6 bases and 0 bases, in that order; junction bases with no gene match: 3. The germline gives CDR1 SGHTA, CDR2 FQGNSA. The chain's CDR3 is CASSLAGGSSYEQYF. CDR3 nucleotide sequence: TGTGCCAGCAGTCTAGCGGGAGGGAGCTCCTACGAGCAGTACTTC.

This clone was recorded a few times. The chain employs TRBV19 and TRBJ2-5; 8 bases map to TRBD1. Germline loops: CDR1 LNHDA, CDR2 SQIVND (reference sequence). J was trimmed by 4 bases and V by 5 bases; bases with no gene match: 3. The CDR3 is made up of 13 amino acids. In DNA, the CDR3 is TGTGCCAGTAGTTCGACAGGGGCAGAGACCCAGTACTTC. Protein product: CASSSTGAETQYF.

The rearrangement joins TRBV5-1 to TRBJ2-5; 8 bases map to TRBD2. Per the germline V gene, CDR1 is SGHRS and CDR2 is YFSETQ. V lost 3 bases, J lost 1 base, and 8 bases stayed unmatched. This CDR3 spans 16 amino acids. CDR3: CASSSVAAGGQETQYF. CDR3 in DNA: TGCGCCAGCAGCTCCGTAGCGGCGGGGGGCCAAGAGACCCAGTACTTC.

This chain joins TRBV5-1 and TRBJ2-7, with 9 bases matching TRBD1. CDR3 size: 17 residues. The ends lost 0 bases at V and 2 bases at J; junction bases unmatched: 9. Germline assignment: CDR1 SGHRS and CDR2 YFSETQ. The CDR3 sequence: CASSLDPPGQGPYEQYF. The CDR3 coding sequence is TGCGCCAGCAGCTTGGACCCCCCAGGACAGGGGCCCTACGAGCAGTACTTC.

V and J are TRBV9 and TRBJ2-3; 7 bases match TRBD2. Per germline, CDR1 SGDLS and CDR2 YYNGEE. The V gene end was trimmed by 1 base and the J gene end by 2 bases; junction bases not matched to a gene: 10. The CDR3 consists of 17 residues. As DNA, the CDR3 is TGTGCCAGCAGCGTATCGGACGGGAGGAATCCCACAGATACGCAGTATTTT. It codes for CASSVSDGRNPTDTQYF.

The chain joins TRBV9 to TRBJ2-2; 8 bases are a match to TRBD1. The germline V gene encodes CDR1 SGDLS and CDR2 YYNGEE. J gave up 3 bases and V 4 bases, and 8 bases lay outside the gene matches. This CDR3 is built from 16 residues. CDR3 nucleotides: TGTGCCAGCAGCACCAGGGGGACAGGAGACACCGGGGAGCTGTTTTTT. Encoded protein: CASSTRGTGDTGELFF.

This chain connects TRBV5-1 to TRBJ2-7; possible D gene TRBD2, 5 bases. Germline CDR1 is SGHRS and CDR2 is YFSETQ. The CDR3 runs to 14 residues. V lost 0 bases, J lost 7 bases, and 14 bases lay in between. The CDR3 sequence: CASSLENSEGEQYF. CDR3 coding DNA: TGCGCCAGCAGCTTGGAGAACAGCGAGGGTGAGCAGTACTTC.

V is TRBV5-4 and J is TRBJ2-3, with 9 nucleotides matching TRBD2. The germline CDR1 and CDR2 sequences are SGHNT and YYREEE (reference sequence). V lost 0 bases and J lost 3; bases outside the gene matches: 5. The CDR3 is 16 residues long. The CDR3 nucleotides read TGTGCCAGCAGCTTGGGTGGAGCGGGAGGAACAGATACGCAGTATTTT. It specifies CASSLGGAGGTDTQYF.

This chain links TRBV24-1 with TRBJ2-3; weak D call: TRBD1 (6 bases). Looked up from germline, CDR1 is KGHDR and CDR2 is SFDVKD. The CDR3 totals 15 residues. V lost 2 bases and J lost 6, with 14 bases in between. This chain's CDR3 is CATSDSSTGQDTQYF. The CDR3 DNA follows: TGTGCCACCAGTGATTCTTCGACAGGTCAGGATACGCAGTATTTT.

This clone was seen once. This chain joins TRBV7-9 and TRBJ1-2; D not resolved. CDR3 length: 15 residues. V lost 6 bases and J lost 4, with 18 bases in between. Germline CDR1 reads SEHNR; CDR2 reads FQNEAQ (reference sequence). The CDR3: CASRIIGRRSYGYTF. The CDR3 DNA follows: TGTGCCAGCAGGATTATAGGGCGGAGGTCCTATGGCTACACCTTC.

The chain has TRBV9 and TRBJ2-3; 8 bases agree with TRBD1. The CDR3 extends over 17 amino acids. V shed 0 bases and J 0 bases; nucleotides not matched to a gene: 6. Germline lookup yields CDR1 SGDLS and CDR2 YYNGEE. CDR3 loop: CASSVEEDRASTDTQYF. CDR3 sequence (DNA): TGTGCCAGCAGCGTAGAGGAGGACAGGGCTAGCACAGATACGCAGTATTTT.